This is a list of T cell receptor beta chains from one sample in a study of blood T cell repertoires in COVID-19. Some clones are missing from TCRdb's copy, which holds only in-frame ones; the method was immunoSEQ multiplex PCR. Of approximately 140,000 clones listed, roughly 90% are singletons. Sequencing was performed on peripheral blood. The receptors stem from a man aged 50-59 years with active or convalescent COVID-19. Each CDR3 is given with its conserved first and last residue. D genes are given only for firm matches. Some rows have no size entry. The others give once, few or many, or a class for an expanded clone.

j_gene,abundance,v_gene,d_gene,CDR3nt,CDR3aa
TRBJ2-5,NA,TRBV14,TRBD2,TGTGCCAGCAGCCAAGATTTCCTAGCGGGGCCCCAAGAGACCCAGTACTTC,CASSQDFLAGPQETQYF
TRBJ2-5,NA,TRBV7-2,NA,TGTGCCAGCAGCTTAGGGCGGGTGGAGACCCAGTACTTC,CASSLGRVETQYF
TRBJ2-1,NA,TRBV4-2,TRBD2,TGTGCCAGCAGCCAAGAACCGATGGGCGGGAGGGCCGATGAGCAGTTCTTC,CASSQEPMGGRADEQFF
TRBJ2-1,NA,TRBV2,TRBD2,TGTGCCAGCAGTGACTCCGGGACTAGCGGGAGATATGAGCAGTTCTTC,CASSDSGTSGRYEQFF
TRBJ2-2,NA,TRBV28,TRBD2,TGTGCCAGCATAGGGGTAGCGGGAGCTGGGACCGGGGAGCTGTTTTTT,CASIGVAGAGTGELFF
TRBJ2-4,NA,TRBV4-1,TRBD1,TGCGCCAGCAGCCAAGAGTCAGGACAGGGCCTTTTAGCCAAAAACATTCAGTACTTC,CASSQESGQGLLAKNIQYF
TRBJ1-4,NA,TRBV7-9,TRBD1,TGTGCCAGCAGCTTTCCCGGGACAGTTAATGAAAAACTGTTTTTT,CASSFPGTVNEKLFF
TRBJ2-3,NA,TRBV27,NA,TGTGCCAGCAGTTCCCGCCGGTTAGAACGAGATACGCAGTATTTT,CASSSRRLERDTQYF
TRBJ2-5,NA,TRBV28,NA,TGTGCCAGCAGTCCCCGGCTCGGGCAGGGCCAAGAGACCCAGTACTTC,CASSPRLGQGQETQYF
TRBJ2-1,NA,TRBV10-1,TRBD1,TGCGCCAGCAGTGGAGGACAGGCTAGCTCCTACAATGAGCAGTTCTTC,CASSGGQASSYNEQFF
TRBJ1-1,NA,TRBV27,NA,TGTGCCAGCAGTTTCTTAACAGGGAACACTGAAGCTTTCTTT,CASSFLTGNTEAFF
TRBJ2-1,NA,TRBV20-1,NA,TGCAGTGCCCCTAGGGGCCATGAGCAGTTCTTC,CSAPRGHEQFF
TRBJ1-1,NA,TRBV5-1,NA,TGCGCCAGCAGCCTCCGATACCAGGGATCCCCTGAAGCTTTCTTT,CASSLRYQGSPEAFF
TRBJ1-5,NA,TRBV2,TRBD1,TGTGCCAGCAGTGAAGCGACAGGGAGAGCTCAGCCCCAGCATTTT,CASSEATGRAQPQHF
TRBJ2-7,NA,TRBV5-4,TRBD2,TGTGCCAGCAGCATACTAGCGTCCCGGGGGTACGAGCAGTACTTC,CASSILASRGYEQYF
TRBJ2-2,NA,TRBV11-2,TRBD1,TGTGCCAGCAGCACTCGACAGGGGGGGACCGGGGAGCTGTTTTTT,CASSTRQGGTGELFF
TRBJ2-7,few,TRBV18,TRBD2,TGTGCCAGCTCACCATCACTAGCGGGAGGCGACGAGCAGTACTTC,CASSPSLAGGDEQYF
TRBJ2-1,NA,TRBV11-3,NA,TGTGCCAGCAGCTTAGTCTACTTGAGCTCCTACAATGAGCAGTTCTTC,CASSLVYLSSYNEQFF
TRBJ1-2,NA,TRBV12-3/TRBV12-4,TRBD1,TGTGCCAGCCGGGACAGGGCCTATGGCTACACCTTC,CASRDRAYGYTF
TRBJ2-5,many,TRBV9,NA,TGTGCCAGCAGCGGCCAGGGGAGCCAAGAGACCCAGTACTTC,CASSGQGSQETQYF
TRBJ2-7,NA,TRBV6-5,NA,TGTGCCAGCAGTTACCCCGATACTAGCACCTACGAGCAGTACTTC,CASSYPDTSTYEQYF
TRBJ2-5,NA,TRBV9,TRBD2,TGTGCCAGCAGCGTAGGGGCGGGAGTACAAGAGACCCAGTACTTC,CASSVGAGVQETQYF
TRBJ2-7,NA,TRBV3-1/TRBV3-2,NA,TGTGCCAGCAGCCCCAGGGAATTGGGCGAGCAGTACTTC,CASSPRELGEQYF
TRBJ1-1,NA,TRBV7-2,NA,TGTGCCAGCAGCTTAGCGCGGGGGCCGGTGACTGAAGCTTTCTTT,CASSLARGPVTEAFF
TRBJ1-6,once,TRBV9,NA,TGTGCCAGCAGTGCCGGACAGAATTCTTCACCCCTCCACTTT,CASSAGQNSSPLHF
TRBJ2-7,NA,TRBV28,TRBD2,TGTGCCAGCAGTGCTAGCGGGCCGAGCTCCTACGAGCAGTACTTC,CASSASGPSSYEQYF
TRBJ1-5,once,TRBV24-1,NA,TGTGCCACCAGTGAGCCAGGGGTCAGCAATCAGCCCCAGCATTTT,CATSEPGVSNQPQHF
TRBJ2-1,NA,TRBV6-2/TRBV6-3,TRBD2,TGTGCCAGCAGTTACTCTGCTAGCGGCTTCAATGAGCAGTTCTTC,CASSYSASGFNEQFF
TRBJ1-4,NA,TRBV5-8,TRBD1,TGTGCCAGCAGCCGCCCGGGACAGGGGACAATGGGAGATGAAAAACTGTTTTTT,CASSRPGQGTMGDEKLFF
TRBJ2-3,NA,TRBV6-2/TRBV6-3,TRBD2,TGTGCCAGCATCCCACTCGGGGGGACTACCACAGATACGCAGTATTTT,CASIPLGGTTTDTQYF
TRBJ1-5,NA,TRBV19,TRBD1,TGTGCCACCAACCCCTGGGGACAGGGTGGAAATCAGCCCCAGCATTTT,CATNPWGQGGNQPQHF
TRBJ1-2,NA,TRBV5-1,TRBD1,TGCGCCAGCAGCTCGGACAGGGATTATGGCTACACCTTC,CASSSDRDYGYTF
TRBJ1-6,once,TRBV27,TRBD1,TGTGCCAGCAGTTCCTCCGGGACAGGGGAATTCCCCCTCCACTTT,CASSSSGTGEFPLHF
TRBJ1-4,NA,TRBV28,NA,TGTGCCAGCAGTTTATCAACGTCGGCAGGGTCTGGAAAACTGTTTTTT,CASSLSTSAGSGKLFF
TRBJ1-2,NA,TRBV28,TRBD1,TGTGCCAGCAGGCAGGGACAGGGCACTAGGGGCTACACCTTC,CASRQGQGTRGYTF
TRBJ2-1,NA,TRBV5-1,NA,TGCGCCAGCAGCTTAGTGACTGGCCTCAATGAGCAGTTCTTC,CASSLVTGLNEQFF
TRBJ2-3,once,TRBV6-5,NA,TGTGCCAGCAGTTACACGGACTGGGGGGACACAGATACGCAGTATTTT,CASSYTDWGDTDTQYF